One T cell receptor (beta chain) is described in this entry. This CDR3 is also generated by other DNA sequences in the sample. The CDR3 has 13 residues. V was cut by 0 bases and J by 5 bases, with 7 bases left in between. Germline CDR1 and CDR2: MGHRA and YSYEKL. Positively selected for CCR7, the CD45RO-negative cells used as naive CD8 cells excluded terminally differentiated effector memory CD45RA+ cells. The data were taken from a study of shared clonotypes between healthy human individuals. Assay used: immunoSEQ multiplex PCR; TCRdb lists only in-frame clones, some missing. The sample contains nearly 600,000 clones, nearly 97% of which appear only once.

The TCR sequence derives from a woman in her 30s in good health. V and J are TRBV4-1 and TRBJ2-5; D remains ambiguous. The sequencing sample was made of naive CD8+ T cells sorted from blood. The CDR3 DNA is TGCGCCAGCAGCCAAGATCTGGAGGAGACCCAGTACTTC. It encodes CASSQDLEETQYF.